This entry concerns a single T cell receptor (beta chain). The antigen is not known. The record originates from a study of T cells in localized non-small cell lung cancer. Study-level results: Median around 60 top-100 tumor clones were shared with paired adjacent lung. A raised T cell density in blood coincided with lengthier overall survival. Owing to sequencing of a solitary tumor region, heterogeneity cannot be discounted. Clonality of T cells reached its maximum in uninvolved adjacent lung, surpassing tumor.

Clones were sequenced by immunoSEQ multiplex PCR, and TCRdb holds only the in-frame ones, with some missing. The sample consists of 30,000 to 35,000 clones, 91% of them appearing once. Germline lookup yields CDR1 SNHLY and CDR2 FYNNEI. Deletions cut 7 bases from V and 5 bases from J, with 17 bases between. The CDR3 length is 15 residues. This specimen was peripheral blood mononuclear cells, taken before any cancer treatment. The genes are TRBV2 and TRBJ2-2; tentative D call: TRBD1 (5 bases). The clonotype originates from a female donor aged 60 or older with stage II lung adenocarcinoma. CDR3 in DNA: TGTGCCAGCACTCAGGGTACGGTGATTACCGGGGAGCTGTTTTTT. Translated, it gives CASTQGTVITGELFF.